The 30 T cell receptor beta chains in this list originate from one sample, sequenced in a study of T-cell memory formation after mild COVID-19 (dated by TCRdb to about 2021). The library came from 5' RACE. These reads were obtained on an Illumina NovaSeq 6000. TCRdb passed the public sequencing reads through fastp at Q25 and MiXCR, retaining productive beta sequences. CDR3 protein sequences are deduplicated, and each keeps its most common genes and DNA. Recorded for this sample are about 400,000 distinct CDR3 sequences; under 25% of them occurred a single time. Under 15% of the sample rests with the top ten. The sequenced sample consisted of PBMCs or a T cell subset sorted from them (not recorded which). Receptors were obtained from an adult woman who had mild COVID-19 (a few samples of this study predate the infection). The sample titles of this study are shuffled in the database, so cell type and time point are left out; the donor was told from shared clones.

This clonotype was seen a handful of times. The chain links TRBV6-6 to TRBJ2-5; 7 nucleotides agree with TRBD2. The V segment lost 2 bases and the J segment 0 bases; nucleotides outside the gene matches: 6. This CDR3 region has 16 residues. Germline assignment: CDR1 MNHNY and CDR2 SVGAGI (reference sequence). The CDR3 coding sequence is TGTGCCAGCAGTTACCCCAGCGGGGTGAACCAAGAGACCCAGTACTTC. Translation: CASSYPSGVNQETQYF.

This rearrangement joins TRBV7-8 to TRBJ1-3; D gene ambiguous. The V end was cut by 0 bases, the J end by 3 bases, with 6 bases between. Germline V gene lookup returns CDR1 SGHVS and CDR2 FQNEAQ. The CDR3 covers 14 residues. The CDR3: CASSLARSGNTIYF. The CDR3 coding sequence is TGTGCCAGCAGCTTAGCTAGGAGTGGAAACACCATATATTTT.

This clonotype was seen more than once but under ten times. This rearrangement joins TRBV7-2 to TRBJ2-1; D gene unclear. The CDR3 has 14 residues. With 3 bases removed from V and 6 bases from J, the gap between germline ends came to 12 bases. In germline, CDR1 is SGHTA, CDR2 FQGNSA. The CDR3 DNA is TGTGCCAGCAGCTTGTCTAAGGTCCTCAATGAGCAGTTCTTC. Translation gives CASSLSKVLNEQFF.

This clonotype was detected a few times. V usage is TRBV12-3 or TRBV12-4 and J usage is TRBJ1-1, with D possibly being TRBD1 (5 bases). The ends were cut back, 5 bases at V and 4 bases at J, with 14 bases in the middle. This CDR3 is 14 amino acids long. CDR3 DNA sequence: TGTGCCAGCAGTGCCACGGGGGGGATCACTGAAGCTTTCTTT. Its translation is CASSATGGITEAFF.

This clonotype has just a few counts. The V gene is TRBV9, the J gene TRBJ2-1; 7 bases fit TRBD2. The V gene's germline CDR1 is SGDLS and CDR2 YYNGEE. This CDR3 has 13 amino acids. V trimming: 0 bases; J trimming: 10 bases; junction bases outside the gene matches: 4. CDR3 DNA sequence: TGTGCCAGCAGCGTAGTGGCGGGGGACGAGCAGTTCTTC. It encodes CASSVVAGDEQFF.

V is TRBV20-1 and J is TRBJ2-1; D is perhaps TRBD2 (5 bases). The CDR3 sequence is 14 residues long. Germline-derived CDR1 and CDR2 are DFQATT and SNEGSKA (reference sequence). V was shortened by 2 bases and J by 6 bases, with 14 bases between the two germline ends. The CDR3 DNA follows: TGCAGTGCTAGATATGGGAGTCCGGGCAATGAGCAGTTCTTC. Translated: CSARYGSPGNEQFF.

This chain links TRBV30 with TRBJ1-2; 7 positions agree with TRBD1. The V segment lost 3 bases and the J segment 6 bases; nucleotides outside the gene matches: 1. The CDR3 has 11 residues. Germline values: CDR1 GTSNPN, CDR2 SVGIG (reference sequence). DNA of the CDR3: TGTGCCTGGAGAGACAGGGATGGCTACACCTTC. It yields the protein CAWRDRDGYTF.

The V gene is TRBV5-6, the J gene TRBJ1-2; tentatively, D is TRBD1 (6 bases). Between the trimmed V and J ends, which lost 3 bases and 4 bases, there was a span of 10 bases. The V gene's germline CDR1 is SGHDT and CDR2 YYEEEE. This CDR3 is 13 amino acids long. Here the CDR3 DNA reads TGTGCCAGCAGCTGGGGGGGGCCCTATGGCTACACCTTC. This encodes CASSWGGPYGYTF. Combining the CDR3 with reference TRBV5-6 and TRBJ1-2 gives the whole variable domain DAGVTQSPTHLIKTRGQQVTLRCSPKSGHDTVSWYQQALGQGPQFIFQYYEEEERQRGNFPDRFSGHQFPNYSSELNVNALLLGDSALYLCASSWGGPYGYTFGSGTRLTVV.

The chain employs TRBV6-5 and TRBJ2-2; 10 positions match TRBD1. This CDR3 is built from 17 residues. Germline V lookup: CDR1 MNHEY, CDR2 SVGAGI. V lost 7 bases to trimming and J lost 5 bases; unmatched junction nucleotides: 13. CDR3 sequence (DNA): TGTGCCAGCACCCCCCGGTCTGGGGACAGGGGTACCGGGGAGCTGTTTTTT. Translation gives CASTPRSGDRGTGELFF.

This clonotype was found a few times. The V and J genes are TRBV7-2 and TRBJ1-1; the D is unclear. Deletions cut 3 bases from V and 1 base from J, with 6 bases between. CDR3 size: 13 residues. The germline V gene has CDR1 SGHTA and CDR2 FQGNSA. The CDR3 DNA reads as TGTGCCAGCAGCTTTCAGAGGAACACTGAAGCTTTCTTT. It specifies CASSFQRNTEAFF.

CDR3 DNA sequence: TGTGCCAGCAGCCAAAGCGGGGGGGCCGAGACCCAGTACTTC. Translating gives CASSQSGGAETQYF. The chain joins TRBV4-2 to TRBJ2-5, with 10 bases matching TRBD2. Trimming cost V 2 bases and J 5 bases; bases outside gene matches: 2. The CDR3 length is 14 residues. Germline V CDR1 and CDR2: LGHNA, YNFKEQ.

The V and J genes are TRBV30 and TRBJ2-7; D may be TRBD2 (5 bases). With 0 bases removed from V and 6 bases from J, the gap between germline ends came to 9 bases. CDR1 and CDR2 from the germline V gene are GTSNPN and SVGIG (reference sequence). The CDR3 spans 12 residues. As DNA, the CDR3 is TGTGCCTGGAGTGTACGGGATCCCGAGCAGTACTTC. Protein sequence: CAWSVRDPEQYF.

The gene calls are TRBV4-3 and TRBJ2-3; TRBD1 matches at 8 bases. Germline values: CDR1 LGHNA, CDR2 YSLEER. Unmatched junction bases numbered 7, after V lost 1 base and J lost 4 bases. There are 16 residues in the CDR3. The CDR3 protein is CASSQAPGGNADTQYF. The CDR3 DNA sequence: TGCGCCAGCAGCCAAGCCCCAGGGGGCAACGCAGATACGCAGTATTTT.

A few counts support this clonotype. The V and J genes are TRBV6-2 or TRBV6-3 and TRBJ2-3, with 11 bases that match TRBD2. V was clipped by 2 bases and J by 4 bases; unmatched bases: 5. Germline V gene data show CDR1 as MNHEY and CDR2 as SVGEGT. This CDR3 spans 16 amino acids. This CDR3 is CASSYPSGRYPDTQYF. CDR3 in DNA: TGTGCCAGCAGTTACCCTAGCGGGAGGTATCCAGATACGCAGTATTTT.

This clonotype was counted a few times. J is TRBJ2-7 and V is TRBV11-3, with D maybe TRBD1 (6 bases). V was cut by 5 bases and J by 3 bases, with 14 bases left in between. This CDR3 has 14 amino acids. Germline V gives CDR1 SGHNT, CDR2 YENEEA. This CDR3 reads CASSTRQEIYEQYF. CDR3 DNA: TGTGCCAGCAGCACCAGACAGGAGATCTACGAGCAGTACTTC.

There are a few counts of this clonotype. The J gene is TRBJ2-2, the V gene TRBV4-1; TRBD1 agrees at 7 bases. V shed 1 base and J 7 bases; nucleotides not matched to a gene: 3. The CDR3 is made up of 14 amino acids. The V gene's germline CDR1 is MGHRA and CDR2 YSYEKL. For the CDR3, the DNA is TGCGCCAGCAGCCAAGTCCAGGGGGTCGGGGAGCTGTTTTTT. This codes for CASSQVQGVGELFF.

The rearrangement joins TRBV12-3 or TRBV12-4 to TRBJ1-2; TRBD1 is a possible D gene (5 bases). V lost 6 bases and J 4 bases, leaving 15 bases between the germline ends. This CDR3 comprises 14 residues. The CDR3 sequence is CASSPSTEAYGYTF. The CDR3 DNA follows: TGTGCCAGCAGCCCGTCGACAGAGGCCTATGGCTACACCTTC.

The chain carries TRBV7-2 and TRBJ1-4; D uncertain. V lost 4 bases and J lost 8, with 11 bases in between. CDR1 is SGHTA, CDR2 FQGNSA, per germline. This CDR3 is 13 amino acids long. DNA of the CDR3: TGTGCCAGCAGCTGGAAAGCGGGCGAAAAACTGTTTTTT. This translates into CASSWKAGEKLFF.

The sample holds a few counts of this clonotype. CDR3 DNA: TGTGCCAGCAGCTTGGACACTGTCGGCTACACCTTC. Its protein is CASSLDTVGYTF. This chain uses TRBV7-2 with TRBJ1-2; D is perhaps TRBD1 (5 bases). Trimming shortened V by 3 bases and J by 8 bases, and 10 bases separated the two germline ends. Germline lookup yields CDR1 SGHTA and CDR2 FQGNSA. The length of the CDR3 is 12 residues.

The rearrangement links TRBV6-1 to TRBJ2-1, with TRBD1 matching over 9 bases. CDR3 length: 18 amino acids. The V gene's germline CDR1 is MNHNS and CDR2 SASEGT. V shed 0 bases, J shed 0 bases, and the junction held 6 bases outside the gene matches. DNA of the CDR3: TGTGCCAGCAGTGAAGCTTCATACAGGGGGCCCTCCTACAATGAGCAGTTCTTC. Its translation: CASSEASYRGPSYNEQFF.

This clonotype was recorded a few times. The genes are TRBV12-3 or TRBV12-4 and TRBJ2-2; D gene uncertain. CDR3 length equals 14 residues. V was clipped by 3 bases and J by 7 bases, with 12 bases between them. The CDR3 DNA reads as TGTGCCAGCAGTTTTAGGTCCTCCGGCGGGGAGCTGTTTTTT. Amino acid sequence: CASSFRSSGGELFF.

The J gene is TRBJ1-5, the V gene TRBV12-3 or TRBV12-4; 7 bases map to TRBD1. Unmatched junction bases numbered 6, after V lost 5 bases and J lost 5 bases. The CDR3 loop spans 14 amino acids. CDR3 amino acids: CASSQGVLHQPQHF. Written as DNA, the CDR3 is TGTGCCAGCAGTCAGGGGGTTTTGCATCAGCCCCAGCATTTT.

The J gene is TRBJ2-3, the V gene TRBV6-2 or TRBV6-3; no definite D call. The CDR3 totals 14 residues. V was clipped by 2 bases and J by 2 bases, with 8 bases between them. Germline loops: CDR1 MNHEY, CDR2 SVGEGT. In DNA, the CDR3 is TGTGCCAGCAGTTACGTACAGATCACAGATACGCAGTATTTT. This codes for CASSYVQITDTQYF.

This clonotype turned up a few times. This rearrangement joins TRBV4-2 to TRBJ1-5; 9 nucleotides match TRBD1. The CDR3 spans 15 residues. The trim removed 0 bases at V and 7 bases at J, leaving 4 bases unmatched. In germline, CDR1 is LGHNA, CDR2 YNFKEQ. CDR3 loop: CASSQDGQGTQPQHF. In nucleotides, the CDR3 is TGTGCCAGCAGCCAAGACGGACAGGGGACCCAGCCCCAGCATTTT.

This clonotype was observed a few times. The chain is built from TRBV5-1 and TRBJ2-1, with 11 bases lining up with TRBD1. The CDR3 length is 15 residues. Germline CDR1 reads SGHRS; CDR2 reads YFSETQ. The V and J ends lost 4 bases and 8 bases, in that order; junction bases with no gene match: 8. This CDR3 reads CASSPGQGATHEQFF. CDR3 sequence (DNA): TGCGCCAGCAGCCCCGGACAGGGGGCTACACATGAGCAGTTCTTC. Filled out from reference TRBV5-1 and TRBJ2-1, the complete variable domain reads KAGVTQTPRYLIKTRGQQVTLSCSPISGHRSVSWYQQTPGQGLQFLFEYFSETQRNKGNFPGRFSGRQFSNSRSEMNVSTLELGDSALYLCASSPGQGATHEQFFGPGTRLTVL.

This chain uses TRBV11-3 with TRBJ1-1; TRBD1 is a possible D gene (6 bases). The V end was cut by 5 bases, the J end by 0 bases, with 16 bases between. The germline gives CDR1 SGHNT, CDR2 YENEEA. This CDR3 is 16 amino acids long. The CDR3 is CASSHTTGTMNTEAFF. The CDR3 DNA reads as TGTGCCAGCAGCCACACAACCGGGACAATGAACACTGAAGCTTTCTTT. The whole variable domain, filled in from reference TRBV11-3 and TRBJ1-1, reads EAGVVQSPRYKIIEKKQPVAFWCNPISGHNTLYWYLQNLGQGPELLIRYENEEAVDDSQLPKDRFSAERLKGVDSTLKIQPAELGDSAVYLCASSHTTGTMNTEAFFGQGTRLTVV.

V gene TRBV3-1 combines with J gene TRBJ1-4; weak D call: TRBD1 (5 bases). Germline lookup yields CDR1 LGHDT and CDR2 YNNKEL (reference sequence). This CDR3 is 14 amino acids long. V was clipped by 5 bases and J by 7 bases, with 14 bases between them. The DNA for the CDR3 is TGTGCCAGCAGCGATATAAGTAGGGGTGAAAAACTGTTTTTT. Its protein is CASSDISRGEKLFF. The variable domain in full, completed from reference TRBV3-1 and TRBJ1-4, reads DTAVSQTPKYLVTQMGNDKSIKCEQNLGHDTMYWYKQDSKKFLKIMFSYNNKELIINETVPNRFSPKSPDKAHLNLHINSLELGDSAVYFCASSDISRGEKLFFGSGTQLSVL.

This rearrangement joins TRBV27 to TRBJ2-5; D tentatively fits TRBD1 or TRBD2 (6 bases each). Trimming stripped 5 bases from V and 2 bases from J, with 24 bases between. CDR3 length: 18 amino acids. Per germline, CDR1 MNHEY and CDR2 SMNVEV (reference sequence). CDR3 sequence (DNA): TGTGCCAGCAGTCCTTTTTGGGGGGCGAGGGATCTGCAAGAGACCCAGTACTTC. Its protein product is CASSPFWGARDLQETQYF.

V gene TRBV6-5 combines with J gene TRBJ2-2; 7 bases are shared with TRBD1. The CDR3 has 14 residues. The J segment lost 7 bases and the V segment lost 4 bases, leaving 6 bases of the junction unmatched. The V gene's germline CDR1 is MNHEY and CDR2 SVGAGI. CDR3 residues: CASSSMTGIGELFF. CDR3 sequence (DNA): TGTGCCAGCAGTTCGATGACAGGGATCGGGGAGCTGTTTTTT.

This clonotype was recorded a few times. The V gene is TRBV5-1, the J gene TRBJ2-5, with 7 bases matching TRBD2. Per the germline V gene, CDR1 is SGHRS and CDR2 is YFSETQ. CDR3 length equals 14 residues. With V trimmed by 6 bases and J by 1 base, 6 bases remained unmatched. This CDR3 is CASNAGEGQETQYF. The DNA for the CDR3 is TGCGCCAGCAATGCGGGAGAGGGCCAAGAGACCCAGTACTTC.